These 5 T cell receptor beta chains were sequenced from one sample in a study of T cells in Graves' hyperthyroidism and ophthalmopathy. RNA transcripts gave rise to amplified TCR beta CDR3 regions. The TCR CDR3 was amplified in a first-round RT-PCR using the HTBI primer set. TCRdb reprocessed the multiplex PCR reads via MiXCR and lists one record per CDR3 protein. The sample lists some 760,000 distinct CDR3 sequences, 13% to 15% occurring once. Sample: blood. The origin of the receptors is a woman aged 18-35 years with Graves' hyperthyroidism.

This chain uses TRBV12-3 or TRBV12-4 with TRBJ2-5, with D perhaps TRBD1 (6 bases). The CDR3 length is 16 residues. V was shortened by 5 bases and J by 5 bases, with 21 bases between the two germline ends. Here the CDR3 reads CASSATGSEVMETQYF. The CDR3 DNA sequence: TGTGCCAGCAGTGCTACAGGGAGCGAGGTAATGGAGACCCAGTACTTC.

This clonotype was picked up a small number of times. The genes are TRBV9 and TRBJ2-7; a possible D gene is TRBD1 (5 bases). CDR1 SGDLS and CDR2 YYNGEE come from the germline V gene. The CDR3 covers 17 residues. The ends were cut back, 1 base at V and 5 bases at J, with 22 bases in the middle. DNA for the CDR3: TGTGCCAGCAGCGTAACCTCCGGGCTTGGTGGGGCTAACGAGCAGTACTTC. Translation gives CASSVTSGLGGANEQYF.

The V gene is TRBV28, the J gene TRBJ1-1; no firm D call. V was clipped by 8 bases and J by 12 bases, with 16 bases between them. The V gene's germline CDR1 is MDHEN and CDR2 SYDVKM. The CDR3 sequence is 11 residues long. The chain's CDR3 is CASVSRSMTFF. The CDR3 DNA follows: TGTGCCAGCGTGAGTAGGTCTATGACTTTCTTT.

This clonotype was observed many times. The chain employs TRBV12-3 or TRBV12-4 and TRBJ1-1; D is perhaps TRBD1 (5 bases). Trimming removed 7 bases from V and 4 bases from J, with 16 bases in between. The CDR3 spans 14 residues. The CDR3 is CASIWGPSGTEAFF. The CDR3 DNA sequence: TGTGCCAGCATCTGGGGACCCTCGGGCACTGAAGCTTTCTTT.

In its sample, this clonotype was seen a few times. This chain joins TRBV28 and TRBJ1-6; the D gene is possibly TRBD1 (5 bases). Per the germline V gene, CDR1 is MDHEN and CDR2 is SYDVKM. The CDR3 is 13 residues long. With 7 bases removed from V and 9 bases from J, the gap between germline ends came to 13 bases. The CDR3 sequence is CASIKGPGSPLHF. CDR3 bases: TGTGCCAGCATAAAGGGGCCCGGTTCACCCCTCCACTTT.